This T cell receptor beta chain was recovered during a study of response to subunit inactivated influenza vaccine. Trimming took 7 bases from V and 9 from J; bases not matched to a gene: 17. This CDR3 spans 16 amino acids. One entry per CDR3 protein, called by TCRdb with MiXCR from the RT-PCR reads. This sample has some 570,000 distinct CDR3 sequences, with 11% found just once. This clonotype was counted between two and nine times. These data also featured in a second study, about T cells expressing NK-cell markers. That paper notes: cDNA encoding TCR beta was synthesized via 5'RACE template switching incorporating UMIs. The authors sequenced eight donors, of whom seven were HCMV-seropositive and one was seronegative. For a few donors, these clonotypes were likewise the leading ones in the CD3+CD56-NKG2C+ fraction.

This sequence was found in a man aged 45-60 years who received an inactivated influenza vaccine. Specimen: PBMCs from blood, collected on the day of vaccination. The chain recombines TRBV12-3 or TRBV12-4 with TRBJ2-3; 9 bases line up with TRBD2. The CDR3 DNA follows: TGTGCCAGCACCCCGGGACTAGCTGGGGGCGGGGGAACGCAGTATTTT. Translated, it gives CASTPGLAGGGGTQYF.